These 2 T cell receptor beta chains share one sample of origin, sequenced in a study of cytomegalovirus exposure and HLA in healthy donors. 13 Jbeta primers and 60 Vbeta primers were used for the PCR. Using immunoSEQ multiplex PCR, the repertoire was profiled, and TCRdb retains in-frame clones only, with some absent. The table records 210,000 or so clones, over 65% of them present only once. The specimen was PBMCs. The receptors here all came from a man aged 18 to 29 in good health and CMV-seronegative.

The chain employs TRBV6-5 and TRBJ2-1; the match to TRBD2 covers 9 bases. The CDR3 is 14 residues long. Germline CDR1 and CDR2: MNHEY and SVGAGI. Losses at the gene ends were 5 bases for V and 6 bases for J; bases not matched to a gene: 5. CDR3 DNA: TGTGCCAGCAGTCTGCGACTAGCGGCCAATGAGCAGTTCTTC. As protein: CASSLRLAANEQFF.

This clone was detected a few times. V and J are TRBV6-1 and TRBJ1-6, with a weak D call TRBD1 (5 bases). V was pared by 6 bases and J by 5 bases, with 11 bases between. Germline values: CDR1 MNHNS, CDR2 SASEGT. The CDR3 is 14 amino acids. The CDR3 nucleotides are TGTGCCAGCAGAAGGACACAAAATAATTCACCCCTCCACTTT. The encoded protein is CASRRTQNNSPLHF.